A single sample gave rise to the 7 T cell receptor beta chains below, sequenced in a study of T cell repertoires in cytomegalovirus infection. Antigen specificity for these receptors is unknown. TCRdb analysed the reads with MiXCR anew, one entry per CDR3 protein. Of hundreds of thousands of distinct CDR3 sequences in the sample, under 35% were seen once. This material consisted of cultured PBMCs, taken from culture after CMV antigen stimulation. These receptors were obtained from a human donor in good health (CMV status not recorded). Some clones in this sample may be carry-over from other donors' samples.

This clonotype was observed a handful of times. The chain couples TRBV7-2 to TRBJ2-7, with 11 bases that match TRBD2. V lost 4 bases, J lost 0 bases, and 2 bases stayed unmatched. This CDR3 comprises 15 residues. Germline V gene data show CDR1 as SGHTA and CDR2 as FQGNSA. DNA for the CDR3: TGTGCCAGCAGCTACACTAGCGGGGGCTCCTACGAGCAGTACTTC. Its protein product is CASSYTSGGSYEQYF.

The rearrangement links TRBV28 to TRBJ2-1; D might be TRBD1 or TRBD2, each matching 5 bases. Germline V gene data show CDR1 as MDHEN and CDR2 as SYDVKM. CDR3 size: 13 residues. Trimming cost V 4 bases and J 13 bases, with 17 bases left between them. CDR3 sequence (DNA): TGTGCCAGCAGTTATGCCAGGGACCTCGTCCAGTTCTTC. Translation: CASSYARDLVQFF. Full variable domain (outside the CDR3, taken from reference TRBV28 and TRBJ2-1): DVKVTQSSRYLVKRTGEKVFLECVQDMDHENMFWYRQDPGLGLRLIYFSYDVKMKEKGDIPEGYSVSREKKERFSLILESASTNQTSMYLCASSYARDLVQFFGPGTRLTVL.

Note on this clonotype: A read error may account for a junction end that differs from germline. J is TRBJ1-1 and V is TRBV7-2, with TRBD1 matching 8 bases. Germline CDR1 is SGHTA and CDR2 is FQGNSA. The CDR3 is made up of 15 amino acids. The CDR3 sequence: CVSSLQGEPNTEAFF. CDR3 bases: TGTGTCAGCAGCTTACAGGGGGAGCCGAACACTGAAGCTTTCTTT.

The V call is TRBV20-1, the J call TRBJ1-1; D call uncertain. The CDR3 runs 12 residues. In germline, CDR1 is DFQATT, CDR2 SNEGSKA (reference sequence). V was clipped by 1 base and J by 10 bases, with 13 bases between them. For the CDR3, the DNA is TGCAGTGCTAGAGGAGGGAATGTAGCAGCTTTCTTT. Its translation: CSARGGNVAAFF.

The chain is built from TRBV28 and TRBJ1-1, with D unresolved. Looked up from germline, CDR1 is MDHEN and CDR2 is SYDVKM. The CDR3 spans 15 residues. V was pared by 7 bases and J by 0 bases, with 15 bases between. In DNA, the CDR3 is TGTGCCAGCACTCCCGGCGGTAACCTGAACACTGAAGCTTTCTTT. This sequence encodes CASTPGGNLNTEAFF.

The chain has TRBV6-5 and TRBJ2-7; 8 bases are a match to TRBD2. Unmatched junction bases numbered 5, after V lost 2 bases and J lost 2 bases. Germline V lookup: CDR1 MNHEY, CDR2 SVGAGI. There are 15 residues in the CDR3. The CDR3 DNA reads as TGTGCCAGCAGTTACGCGGGAGGCCTCACCTACGAGCAGTACTTC. Its translation is CASSYAGGLTYEQYF.

The chain carries TRBV6-5 and TRBJ1-1, with D hard to call. CDR3 length: 17 amino acids. CDR1 and CDR2 (germline): MNHEY, SVGAGI. Trimming removed 7 bases at V and 0 bases at J, with 21 bases between. The CDR3, as DNA: TGTGCCAGCAAAAAGGGTCGAAAACCGGACCTGAACACTGAAGCTTTCTTT. The encoded protein is CASKKGRKPDLNTEAFF.